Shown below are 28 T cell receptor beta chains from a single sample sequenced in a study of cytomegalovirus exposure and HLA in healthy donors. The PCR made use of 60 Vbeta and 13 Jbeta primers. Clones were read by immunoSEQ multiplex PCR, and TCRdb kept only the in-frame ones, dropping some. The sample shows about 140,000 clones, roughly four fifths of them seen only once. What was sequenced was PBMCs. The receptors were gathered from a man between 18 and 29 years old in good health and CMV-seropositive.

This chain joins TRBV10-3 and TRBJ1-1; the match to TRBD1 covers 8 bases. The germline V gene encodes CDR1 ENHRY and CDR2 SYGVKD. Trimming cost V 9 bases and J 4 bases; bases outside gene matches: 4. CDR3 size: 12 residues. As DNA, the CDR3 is TGTGCCATGACAGGGGAGAGCACTGAAGCTTTCTTT. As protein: CAMTGESTEAFF.

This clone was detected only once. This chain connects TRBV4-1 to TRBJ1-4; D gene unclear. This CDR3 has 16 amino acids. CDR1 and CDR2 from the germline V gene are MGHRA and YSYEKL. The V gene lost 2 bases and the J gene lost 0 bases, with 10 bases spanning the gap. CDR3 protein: CASSQPYGATNEKLFF. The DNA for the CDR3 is TGCGCCAGCAGCCAACCTTACGGTGCAACTAATGAAAAACTGTTTTTT.

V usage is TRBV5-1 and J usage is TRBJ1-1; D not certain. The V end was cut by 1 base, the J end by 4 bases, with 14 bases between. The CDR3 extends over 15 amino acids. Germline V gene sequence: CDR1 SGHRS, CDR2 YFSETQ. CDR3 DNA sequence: TGCGCCAGCAGCTTGTCTGGTCTTGGAGGCACTGAAGCTTTCTTT. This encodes CASSLSGLGGTEAFF.

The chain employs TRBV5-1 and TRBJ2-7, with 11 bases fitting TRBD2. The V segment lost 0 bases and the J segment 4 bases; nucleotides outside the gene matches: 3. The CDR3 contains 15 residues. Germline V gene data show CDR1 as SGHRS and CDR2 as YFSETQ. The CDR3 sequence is CASSLEGLADYEQYF. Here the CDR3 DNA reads TGCGCCAGCAGCTTGGAGGGACTAGCGGATTACGAGCAGTACTTC.

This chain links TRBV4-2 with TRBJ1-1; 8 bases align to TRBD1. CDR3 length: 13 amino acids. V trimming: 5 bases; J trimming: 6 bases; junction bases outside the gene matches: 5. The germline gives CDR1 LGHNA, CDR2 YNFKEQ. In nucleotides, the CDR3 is TGTGCCAGCAGCTTTGACAGGGGTGCTGAAGCTTTCTTT. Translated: CASSFDRGAEAFF.

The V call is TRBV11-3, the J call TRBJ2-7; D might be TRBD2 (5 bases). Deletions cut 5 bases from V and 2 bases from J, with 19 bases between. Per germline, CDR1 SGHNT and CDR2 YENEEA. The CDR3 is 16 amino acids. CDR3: CASSTPHRDLTYEQYF. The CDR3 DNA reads TGTGCCAGCAGCACCCCTCACCGGGATCTGACCTACGAGCAGTACTTC.

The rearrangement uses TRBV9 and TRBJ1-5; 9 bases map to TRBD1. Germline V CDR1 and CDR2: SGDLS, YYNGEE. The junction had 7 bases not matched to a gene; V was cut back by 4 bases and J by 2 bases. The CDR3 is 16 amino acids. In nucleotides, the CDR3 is TGTGCCAGCAGCACCCGGACAGGGGATGGCAATCAGCCCCAGCATTTT. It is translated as CASSTRTGDGNQPQHF.

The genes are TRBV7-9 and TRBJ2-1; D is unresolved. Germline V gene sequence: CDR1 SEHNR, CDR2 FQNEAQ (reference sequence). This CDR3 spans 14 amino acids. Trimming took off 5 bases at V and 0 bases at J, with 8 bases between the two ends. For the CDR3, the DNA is TGTGCCAGCAGCCAGATAAGCTCCTACAATGAGCAGTTCTTC. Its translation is CASSQISSYNEQFF.

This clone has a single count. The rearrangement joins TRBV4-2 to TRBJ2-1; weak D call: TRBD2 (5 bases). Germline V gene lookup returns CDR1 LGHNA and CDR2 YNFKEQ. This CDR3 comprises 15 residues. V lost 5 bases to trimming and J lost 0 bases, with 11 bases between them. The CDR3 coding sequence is TGTGCCAGCAGCACCCAGCGGAGCTCCTACAATGAGCAGTTCTTC. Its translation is CASSTQRSSYNEQFF.

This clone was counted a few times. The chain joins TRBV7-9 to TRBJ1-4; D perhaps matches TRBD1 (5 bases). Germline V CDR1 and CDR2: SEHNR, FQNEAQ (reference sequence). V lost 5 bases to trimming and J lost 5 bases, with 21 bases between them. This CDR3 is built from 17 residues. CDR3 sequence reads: CASSHGGGGVQNEKLFF. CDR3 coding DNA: TGTGCCAGCAGCCACGGGGGTGGGGGGGTGCAGAATGAAAAACTGTTTTTT.

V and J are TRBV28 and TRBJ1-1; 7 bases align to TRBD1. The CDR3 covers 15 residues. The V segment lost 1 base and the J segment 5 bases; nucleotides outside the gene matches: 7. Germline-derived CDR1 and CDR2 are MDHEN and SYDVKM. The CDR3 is CASSLSGQAGTEAFF. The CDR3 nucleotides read TGTGCCAGCAGTTTATCAGGACAGGCGGGGACTGAAGCTTTCTTT.

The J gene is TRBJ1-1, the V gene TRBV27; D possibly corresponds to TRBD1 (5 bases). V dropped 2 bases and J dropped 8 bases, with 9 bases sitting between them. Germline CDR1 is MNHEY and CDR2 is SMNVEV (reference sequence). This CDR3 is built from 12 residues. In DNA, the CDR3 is TGTGCCAGCAGTTTAAGTCAGGGAGAAGCTTTCTTT. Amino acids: CASSLSQGEAFF.

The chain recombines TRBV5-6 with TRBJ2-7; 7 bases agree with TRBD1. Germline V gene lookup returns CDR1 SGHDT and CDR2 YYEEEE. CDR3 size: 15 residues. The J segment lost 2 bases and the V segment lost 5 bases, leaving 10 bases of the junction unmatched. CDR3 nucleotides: TGTGCCAGCAGGGGCGACAGGGAACCAGCCTACGAGCAGTACTTC. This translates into CASRGDREPAYEQYF.

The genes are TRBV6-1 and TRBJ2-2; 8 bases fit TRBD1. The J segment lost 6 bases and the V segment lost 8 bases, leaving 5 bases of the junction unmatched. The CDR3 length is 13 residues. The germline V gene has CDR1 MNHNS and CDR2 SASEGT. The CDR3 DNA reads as TGTGCCAGCCCCCAGGACAGGGCCGGGGAGCTGTTTTTT. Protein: CASPQDRAGELFF.

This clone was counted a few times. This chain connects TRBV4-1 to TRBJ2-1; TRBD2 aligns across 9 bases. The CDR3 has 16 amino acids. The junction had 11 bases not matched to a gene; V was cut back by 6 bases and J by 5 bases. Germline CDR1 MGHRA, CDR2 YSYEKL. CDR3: CASRGWTSVQDNEQFF. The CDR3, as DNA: TGCGCCAGCAGGGGGTGGACTAGCGTTCAGGACAATGAGCAGTTCTTC.

CDR3 in amino acids: CASSSGLAGPPYTDTQYF. CDR3 sequence (DNA): TGTGCCAGCAGCTCCGGACTAGCGGGACCCCCCTACACAGATACGCAGTATTTT. The chain is built from TRBV7-2 and TRBJ2-3, with TRBD2 matching 12 bases. This CDR3 comprises 18 residues. Per the germline V gene, CDR1 is SGHTA and CDR2 is FQGNSA. The V segment lost 4 bases and the J segment 2 bases; nucleotides outside the gene matches: 10. Combining the CDR3 with reference TRBV7-2 and TRBJ2-3 gives the whole variable domain GAGVSQSPSNKVTEKGKDVELRCDPISGHTALYWYRQSLGQGLEFLIYFQGNSAPDKSGLPSDRFSAERTGGSVSTLTIQRTQQEDSAVYLCASSSGLAGPPYTDTQYFGPGTRLTVL.

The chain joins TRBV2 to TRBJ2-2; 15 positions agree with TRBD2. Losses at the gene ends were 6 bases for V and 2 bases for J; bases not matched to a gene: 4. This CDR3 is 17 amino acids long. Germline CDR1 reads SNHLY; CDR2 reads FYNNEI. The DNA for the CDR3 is TGTGCCAGCAGGGGGGGACTAGCGGGAGGTAACACCGGGGAGCTGTTTTTT. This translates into CASRGGLAGGNTGELFF.

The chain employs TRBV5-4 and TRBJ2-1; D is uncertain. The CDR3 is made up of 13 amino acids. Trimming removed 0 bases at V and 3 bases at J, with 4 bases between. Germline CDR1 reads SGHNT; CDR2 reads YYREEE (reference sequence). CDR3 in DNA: TGTGCCAGCAGCTTGGAACTCTACAATGAGCAGTTCTTC. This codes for CASSLELYNEQFF.

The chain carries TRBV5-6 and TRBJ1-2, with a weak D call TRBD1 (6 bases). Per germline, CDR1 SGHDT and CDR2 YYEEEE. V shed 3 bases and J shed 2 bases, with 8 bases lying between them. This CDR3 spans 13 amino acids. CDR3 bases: TGTGCCAGCAGCTATGGGACAAACTATGGCTACACCTTC. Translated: CASSYGTNYGYTF.

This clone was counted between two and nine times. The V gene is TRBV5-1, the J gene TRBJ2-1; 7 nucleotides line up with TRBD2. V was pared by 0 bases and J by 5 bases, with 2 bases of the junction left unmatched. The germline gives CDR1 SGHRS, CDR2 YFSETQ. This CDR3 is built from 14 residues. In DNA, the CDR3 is TGCGCCAGCAGCTTGGAGCTAGCGGACAATGAGCAGTTCTTC. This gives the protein CASSLELADNEQFF.

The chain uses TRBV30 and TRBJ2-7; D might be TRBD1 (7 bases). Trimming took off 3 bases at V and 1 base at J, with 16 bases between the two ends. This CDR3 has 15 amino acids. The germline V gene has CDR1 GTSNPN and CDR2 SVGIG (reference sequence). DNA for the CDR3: TGTGCCTGGAGCCTACGCGGGACAGTTTCCTACGAGCAGTACTTC. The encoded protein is CAWSLRGTVSYEQYF.

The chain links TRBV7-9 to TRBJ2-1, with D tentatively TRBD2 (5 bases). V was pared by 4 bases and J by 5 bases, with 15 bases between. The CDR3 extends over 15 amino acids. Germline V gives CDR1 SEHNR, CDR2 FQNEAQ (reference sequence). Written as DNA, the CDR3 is TGTGCCAGCAGCTGGTTGGGTAGCGTGCACAATGAGCAGTTCTTC. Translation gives CASSWLGSVHNEQFF.

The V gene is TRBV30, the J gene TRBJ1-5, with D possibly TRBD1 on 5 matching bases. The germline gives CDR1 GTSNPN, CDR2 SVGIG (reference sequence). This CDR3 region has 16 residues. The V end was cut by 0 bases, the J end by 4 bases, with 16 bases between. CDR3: CAWSVRDWGNNQPQHF. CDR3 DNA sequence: TGTGCCTGGAGTGTCCGGGACTGGGGAAATAATCAGCCCCAGCATTTT. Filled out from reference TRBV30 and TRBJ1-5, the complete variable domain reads SQTIHQWPATLVQPVGSPLSLECTVEGTSNPNLYWYRQAAGRGLQLLFYSVGIGQISSEVPQNLSASRPQDRQFILSSKKLLLSDSGFYLCAWSVRDWGNNQPQHFGDGTRLSIL.

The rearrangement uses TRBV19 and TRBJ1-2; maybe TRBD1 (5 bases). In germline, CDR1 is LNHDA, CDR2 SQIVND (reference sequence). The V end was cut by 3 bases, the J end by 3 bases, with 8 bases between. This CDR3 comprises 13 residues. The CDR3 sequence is CASSIREYYGYTF. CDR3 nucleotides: TGTGCCAGTAGTATCAGGGAATACTATGGCTACACCTTC.

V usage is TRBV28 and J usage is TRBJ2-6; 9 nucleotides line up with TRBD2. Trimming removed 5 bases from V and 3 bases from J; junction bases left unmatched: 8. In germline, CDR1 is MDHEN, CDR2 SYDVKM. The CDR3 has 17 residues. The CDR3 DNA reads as TGTGCCAGCAGTACCACGCCACTAGCGGGTGGGGCCAACGTCCTGACTTTC. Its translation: CASSTTPLAGGANVLTF.

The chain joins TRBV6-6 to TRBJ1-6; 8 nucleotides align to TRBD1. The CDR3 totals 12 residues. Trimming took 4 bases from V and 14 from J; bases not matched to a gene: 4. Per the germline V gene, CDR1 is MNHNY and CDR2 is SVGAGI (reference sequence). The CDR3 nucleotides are TGTGCCAGCAGTTCTCGGACAGGGACCCTCCACTTT. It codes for CASSSRTGTLHF.

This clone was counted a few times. CDR3 protein: CASSLTRGEEKLFF. CDR3 DNA sequence: TGCGCCAGCAGCTTGACACGGGGAGAGGAAAAACTGTTTTTT. The genes are TRBV5-1 and TRBJ1-4; no reliable D call. This CDR3 has 14 residues. Trimming pared 1 base from V and 8 bases from J, leaving 12 bases between. CDR1 and CDR2 (germline): SGHRS, YFSETQ.

DNA for the CDR3: TGCGCCAGCTGGGAGCAAACCTACGAGCAGTACTTC. This gives the protein CASWEQTYEQYF. The V and J genes are TRBV5-1 and TRBJ2-7, with D possibly matching TRBD2 (5 bases). Germline CDR1 SGHRS, CDR2 YFSETQ. V was pared by 7 bases and J by 2 bases, with 10 bases between. The CDR3 has 12 amino acids.